This is a list of T cell receptor beta chains from one sample in a study of cytomegalovirus exposure and HLA in healthy donors. Produced via immunoSEQ multiplex PCR; TCRdb's table is partial and in-frame only. The table has 100,000 to 150,000 clones, 15% to 20% seen once; the top ten hold approximately 2.6%. Material: PBMCs. All receptors come from a female donor in good health and CMV-seropositive. Both conserved end residues are part of each CDR3. Each record gives: V gene, CDR3 protein.

TRBV28,CATLRYEQYF
TRBV14,CASSHTSEAFF
TRBV9,CASSETSRNTDTQYF
TRBV14,CASSSLRISNTGELFF
TRBV6-5,CASTRNTEAFF
TRBV6-5,CASSRDSAEALHF
TRBV27,CASSPDRGSGEQYF
TRBV28,CASSELAGGTSYEQYF
TRBV6-1,CASSEYGGGVSGYTF
TRBV7-2,CASSFSGGHGNEQFF
TRBV9,CASSAGQGAYGYTF
TRBV19,CAGSKGQGVFEAFF
TRBV19,CASIPRTGPSYGYTF
TRBV5-1,CASSFQGWEKLFF
TRBV5-4,CASSQPEGETQYF
TRBV6-5,CASSYSSPKETQYF
TRBV6-1,CARSIHYTDTQYF
TRBV9,CASSVAGTSTDTQYF
TRBV27,CASSLFLAGAGEQFF
TRBV12-5,CASGLWSSVWGLAGDPIWANVLTF
TRBV19,CASSKGQDYNSPLHF
TRBV5-6,CASSLNGAYYEQYF
TRBV30,CAWDLDRLGKLFF
TRBV5-1,CASSPGPRGEAFF
TRBV9,CASSVGAGGYTQYF
TRBV6-1,CASSDWQRETQYF
TRBV28,CASSLPGGSYEQYF
TRBV19,CASSIRQVDNEQFF
TRBV9,CASSVEGQASYGYTF
TRBV5-1,CASSPDRASTDTQYF
TRBV9,CASSDTGGNYGYTF
TRBV7-9,CASSSGIKETQYF
TRBV5-6,CASQAGLGNNEQFF
TRBV5-1,CASSGWTSGGKNIQYF
TRBV5-1,CASSLGRGANTEAFF
TRBV4-2,CASSQVGGAGHNEQFF
TRBV6-5,CASGERGGGLDTQYF